This TCR beta chain emerged from a study of blood T cell repertoires in COVID-19. As for the study in general: Sample material is recorded as cDNA or gDNA derived from T cells, B-cell-depleted T cells, or PBMCs.

In the original processing: Estimation of nucleated cell counts relied on the amplification of reference gene primers. Generated by immunoSEQ multiplex PCR, the TCRdb table keeps only in-frame clones and is missing some. That table supplies the V and J calls and clone size; D and trimming were determined from the DNA. The top ten clones hold approximately 3.5% of a sample with about 240,000 clones, roughly 86% of them seen once. This clone was seen ten or more times. V was pared by 3 bases and J by 0 bases, with 2 bases of the junction left unmatched. The V gene's germline CDR1 is LNHNV and CDR2 YYDKDF (reference sequence). The CDR3 is 15 amino acids.

The chain couples TRBV15 to TRBJ1-1, with 9 bases matching TRBD1. This TCR came from a woman in her thirties or forties with acute COVID-19. Sequencing was performed on PBMCs or T cells enriched from blood (not recorded which). In DNA form, the CDR3 reads TGTGCCACCAGCAGGGACAGGGGAATGAACACTGAAGCTTTCTTT. It encodes CATSRDRGMNTEAFF.